Below, 14 T cell receptor beta chains from the same sample are listed, as sequenced in a study of T cells of healthy individuals. TCRdb re-analysed the 5' RACE reads in MiXCR, keeping a single row per CDR3 protein. This sample has some 100,000 distinct CDR3 sequences, with roughly a sixth found just once. These receptors all stem from a human donor in good health.

This clonotype was found many times. J is TRBJ1-2 and V is TRBV28; D gene unclear. Germline V gives CDR1 MDHEN, CDR2 SYDVKM. The ends were cut back, 6 bases at V and 2 bases at J, with 7 bases in the middle. The CDR3 runs 12 residues. The chain's CDR3 is CASSPANYGYTF. For the CDR3, the DNA is TGTGCCAGCAGCCCAGCGAACTATGGCTACACCTTC.

This clonotype was seen repeatedly, ten times or more. The chain joins TRBV11-2 to TRBJ2-3; TRBD2 agrees at 8 bases. Germline CDR1 SGHAT, CDR2 FQNNGV. The V segment lost 1 base and the J segment 4 bases; nucleotides outside the gene matches: 7. The CDR3 runs to 16 residues. DNA of the CDR3: TGTGCCAGCAGCTTAGTTTCGGGAGGGCCGGCAGATACGCAGTATTTT. It codes for CASSLVSGGPADTQYF. Full variable domain (remainder filled in from reference TRBV11-2 and TRBJ2-3): EAGVAQSPRYKIIEKRQSVAFWCNPISGHATLYWYQQILGQGPKLLIQFQNNGVVDDSQLPKDRFSAERLKGVDSTLKIQPAKLEDSAVYLCASSLVSGGPADTQYFGPGTRLTVL.

This clonotype was counted at least ten times. This chain joins TRBV5-1 and TRBJ2-1, with D tentatively TRBD1 or TRBD2 (6 bases each). Trimming stripped 5 bases from V and 8 bases from J, with 17 bases between. Per germline, CDR1 SGHRS and CDR2 YFSETQ. The CDR3 extends over 14 amino acids. The CDR3 region is CASSDPQGGDEQFF. The CDR3 DNA reads as TGCGCCAGCAGTGACCCACAGGGAGGAGATGAGCAGTTCTTC.

The chain is built from TRBV4-3 and TRBJ2-1, with D perhaps TRBD1 or TRBD2 (5 bases each). The CDR3 covers 11 residues. Germline V gives CDR1 LGHNA, CDR2 YSLEER. V was shortened by 6 bases and J by 10 bases, with 10 bases between the two germline ends. The CDR3 DNA follows: TGCGCCAGCAGATCGGGGCGGGAGCAGTTCTTC. Residues: CASRSGREQFF.

V is TRBV29-1 and J is TRBJ2-6; D call uncertain. V shed 3 bases and J shed 0 bases, with 9 bases lying between them. CDR3 length: 15 amino acids. CDR1 is SQVTM and CDR2 is ANQGSEA in the germline V gene. The CDR3 spells CSVDDGLSGANVLTF. The CDR3, as DNA: TGCAGCGTTGACGACGGGCTCTCTGGGGCCAACGTCCTGACTTTC.

Only a few counts were recorded for this clonotype. The chain recombines TRBV12-3 or TRBV12-4 with TRBJ2-1; 8 bases map to TRBD1. Unmatched junction bases numbered 7, after V lost 6 bases and J lost 3 bases. The CDR3 has 15 amino acids. CDR3 nucleotide sequence: TGTGCCAGCAGCGCGACAGGGGATCTCTACAATGAGCAGTTCTTC. Protein product: CASSATGDLYNEQFF.

This clonotype was seen more than once but under ten times. The chain recombines TRBV5-1 with TRBJ1-1; no clear D. The length of the CDR3 is 14 residues. The germline V gene encodes CDR1 SGHRS and CDR2 YFSETQ. V lost 3 bases, J lost 4 bases, and 13 bases lay in between. CDR3 DNA: TGCGCCAGCAGCTCAAGCGGAGTAGCCACTGAAGCTTTCTTT. Its protein is CASSSSGVATEAFF.

This chain joins TRBV7-2 and TRBJ1-4; TRBD1 aligns across 10 bases. The CDR3 runs to 15 residues. The J segment lost 5 bases and the V segment lost 6 bases, leaving 6 bases of the junction unmatched. Germline CDR1 SGHTA, CDR2 FQGNSA. The CDR3 protein is CASRPRTGGNEKLFF. The DNA for the CDR3 is TGTGCCAGCAGACCGAGGACAGGGGGGAATGAAAAACTGTTTTTT.

The genes are TRBV28 and TRBJ2-1, with D perhaps matching TRBD1 (6 bases). The CDR3 loop spans 13 amino acids. V shed 5 bases and J shed 10 bases, with 15 bases lying between them. The V gene's germline CDR1 is MDHEN and CDR2 SYDVKM. The CDR3 reads CASSPHLQGEQFF. The CDR3, as DNA: TGTGCCAGCAGTCCACATCTACAGGGCGAGCAGTTCTTC.

The V gene is TRBV2, the J gene TRBJ2-3, with D perhaps matching TRBD2 (7 bases). The V end was cut by 5 bases, the J end by 1 base, with 16 bases between. Looked up from germline, CDR1 is SNHLY and CDR2 is FYNNEI. The CDR3 spans 16 residues. The CDR3 DNA reads as TGTGCCAGCAGTCCCCCCGCGGGGGCCCGCACAGATACGCAGTATTTT. Translated: CASSPPAGARTDTQYF.

This clonotype was detected a few times. The chain's CDR3 is CASSQDTTGRMYF. The CDR3 bases are TGCGCCAGCAGCCAAGATACGACAGGGCGCATGTATTTT. The chain employs TRBV4-1 and TRBJ2-3; TRBD1 aligns across 7 bases. This CDR3 comprises 13 residues. The germline V gene has CDR1 MGHRA and CDR2 YSYEKL. V shed 0 bases, J shed 14 bases, and the junction held 8 bases outside the gene matches.

This clonotype has just a few counts. V is TRBV20-1 and J is TRBJ1-5, with a weak D call TRBD1 (5 bases). CDR1 DFQATT and CDR2 SNEGSKA come from the germline V gene (reference sequence). Trimming left V 1 base short and J 6 bases short, with 10 bases between. The CDR3 spans 13 residues. The CDR3 sequence is CSARGQWGQPQHF. CDR3 bases: TGCAGTGCTAGAGGACAGTGGGGTCAGCCCCAGCATTTT.

J is TRBJ2-3 and V is TRBV15; no firm D call. The CDR3 runs 12 residues. Trimming removed 5 bases from V and 4 bases from J, with 7 bases in between. In germline, CDR1 is LNHNV, CDR2 YYDKDF (reference sequence). CDR3 amino acids: CATSPPADTQYF. CDR3 DNA sequence: TGTGCCACCAGCCCACCCGCAGATACGCAGTATTTT.

V and J are TRBV28 and TRBJ2-5, with TRBD2 matching over 13 bases. V was clipped by 4 bases and J by 0 bases; unmatched bases: 5. Germline-derived CDR1 and CDR2 are MDHEN and SYDVKM. The length of the CDR3 is 17 residues. In DNA form, the CDR3 reads TGTGCCAGCAGTTCCGAGGGACTAGCGGGGTACCAAGAGACCCAGTACTTC. It translates to CASSSEGLAGYQETQYF. The full variable domain, with the rest looked up from reference TRBV28 and TRBJ2-5, is DVKVTQSSRYLVKRTGEKVFLECVQDMDHENMFWYRQDPGLGLRLIYFSYDVKMKEKGDIPEGYSVSREKKERFSLILESASTNQTSMYLCASSSEGLAGYQETQYFGPGTRLLVL.